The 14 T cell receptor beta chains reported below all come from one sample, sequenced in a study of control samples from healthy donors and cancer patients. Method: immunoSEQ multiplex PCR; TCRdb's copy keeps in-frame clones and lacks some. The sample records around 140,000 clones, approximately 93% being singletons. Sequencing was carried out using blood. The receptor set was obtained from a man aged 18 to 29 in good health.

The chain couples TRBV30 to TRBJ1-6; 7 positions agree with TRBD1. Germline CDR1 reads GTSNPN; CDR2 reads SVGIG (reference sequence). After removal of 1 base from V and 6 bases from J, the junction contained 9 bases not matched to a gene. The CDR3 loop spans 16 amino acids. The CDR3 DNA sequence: TGTGCCTGGAGTGCCACACCGGGACAGACTAATTCACCCCTCCACTTT. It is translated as CAWSATPGQTNSPLHF. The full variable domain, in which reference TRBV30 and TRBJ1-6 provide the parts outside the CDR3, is SQTIHQWPATLVQPVGSPLSLECTVEGTSNPNLYWYRQAAGRGLQLLFYSVGIGQISSEVPQNLSASRPQDRQFILSSKKLLLSDSGFYLCAWSATPGQTNSPLHFGNGTRLTVT.

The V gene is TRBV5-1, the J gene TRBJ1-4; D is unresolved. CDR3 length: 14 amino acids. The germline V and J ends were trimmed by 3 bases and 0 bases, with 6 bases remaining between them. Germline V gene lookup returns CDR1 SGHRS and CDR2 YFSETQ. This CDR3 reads CASSSSPTNEKLFF. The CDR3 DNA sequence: TGCGCCAGCAGCTCCTCTCCAACTAATGAAAAACTGTTTTTT.

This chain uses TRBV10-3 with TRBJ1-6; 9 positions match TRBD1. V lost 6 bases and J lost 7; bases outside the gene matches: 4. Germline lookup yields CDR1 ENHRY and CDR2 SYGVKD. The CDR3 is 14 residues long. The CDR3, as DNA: TGTGCCATCAGCGTCGGGACAGGGAATTCACCCCTCCACTTT. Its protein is CAISVGTGNSPLHF.

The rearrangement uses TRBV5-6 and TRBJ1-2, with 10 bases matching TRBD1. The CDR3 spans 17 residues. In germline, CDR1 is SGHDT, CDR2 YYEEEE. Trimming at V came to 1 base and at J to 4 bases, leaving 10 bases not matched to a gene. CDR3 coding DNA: TGTGCCAGCAGCTTGTGGGACAGGGGCCTACTTGGCTATGGCTACACCTTC. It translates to CASSLWDRGLLGYGYTF.

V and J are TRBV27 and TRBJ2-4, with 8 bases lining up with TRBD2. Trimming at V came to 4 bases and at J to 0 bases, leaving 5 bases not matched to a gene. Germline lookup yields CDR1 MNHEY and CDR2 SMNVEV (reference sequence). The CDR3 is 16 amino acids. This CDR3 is CASSYLAGLAKNIQYF. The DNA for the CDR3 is TGTGCCAGCAGTTACTTAGCGGGGTTAGCCAAAAACATTCAGTACTTC.

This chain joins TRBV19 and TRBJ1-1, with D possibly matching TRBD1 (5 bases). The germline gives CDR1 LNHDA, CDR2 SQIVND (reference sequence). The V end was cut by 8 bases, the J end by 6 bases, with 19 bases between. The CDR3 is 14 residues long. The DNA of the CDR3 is TGTGCCAGTTCTCGGCAGGGTGGTATTCCTGAAGCTTTCTTT. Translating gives CASSRQGGIPEAFF.

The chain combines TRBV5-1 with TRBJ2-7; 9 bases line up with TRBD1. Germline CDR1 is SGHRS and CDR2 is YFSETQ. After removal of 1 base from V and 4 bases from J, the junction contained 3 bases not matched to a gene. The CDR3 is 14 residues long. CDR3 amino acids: CASSLTGTGYEQYF. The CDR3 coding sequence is TGCGCCAGCAGCTTGACCGGGACAGGGTACGAGCAGTACTTC.

The CDR3 nucleotides read TGTGCCAGCTCACCACGGGAGGAGGCGAATTCACCCCTCCACTTT. Amino acids: CASSPREEANSPLHF. V gene TRBV18 combines with J gene TRBJ1-6; D gene uncertain. The CDR3 is 15 residues long. The germline V gene encodes CDR1 KGHSH and CDR2 LQKENI. Trimming pared 1 base from V and 7 bases from J, leaving 11 bases between.

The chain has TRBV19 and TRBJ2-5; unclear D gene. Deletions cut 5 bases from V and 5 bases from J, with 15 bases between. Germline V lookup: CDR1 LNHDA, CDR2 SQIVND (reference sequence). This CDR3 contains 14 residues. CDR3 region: CASSALEVVETQYF. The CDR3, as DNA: TGTGCCAGTAGTGCCCTTGAGGTGGTGGAGACCCAGTACTTC.

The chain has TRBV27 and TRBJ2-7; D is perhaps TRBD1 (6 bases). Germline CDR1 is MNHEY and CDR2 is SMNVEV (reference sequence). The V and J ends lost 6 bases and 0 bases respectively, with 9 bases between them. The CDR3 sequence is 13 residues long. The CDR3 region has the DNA TGTGCCAGCAGCTACAGGGCCTCCTACGAGCAGTACTTC. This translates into CASSYRASYEQYF.

The CDR3 reads CASSYAGARSEQYF. The CDR3 nucleotides read TGTGCCAGCAGTTACGCAGGGGCGCGCAGCGAGCAGTACTTC. This rearrangement joins TRBV6-6 to TRBJ2-7, with D perhaps TRBD1 (6 bases). This CDR3 is 14 amino acids long. Germline assignment: CDR1 MNHNY and CDR2 SVGAGI (reference sequence). Trimming removed 2 bases at V and 6 bases at J, with 14 bases between.

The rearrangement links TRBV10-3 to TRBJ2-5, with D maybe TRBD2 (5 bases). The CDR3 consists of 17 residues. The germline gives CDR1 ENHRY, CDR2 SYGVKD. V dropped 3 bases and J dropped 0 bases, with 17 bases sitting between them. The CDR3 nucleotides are TGTGCCATCAGTGACCCGAATGGACTCCCGTACCAAGAGACCCAGTACTTC. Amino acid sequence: CAISDPNGLPYQETQYF.

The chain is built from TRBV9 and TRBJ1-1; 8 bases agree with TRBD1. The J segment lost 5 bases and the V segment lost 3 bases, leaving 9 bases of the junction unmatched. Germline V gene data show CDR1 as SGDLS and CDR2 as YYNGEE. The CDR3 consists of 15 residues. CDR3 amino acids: CASSGHRGWRTEAFF. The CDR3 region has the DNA TGTGCCAGCAGCGGACACAGGGGGTGGCGAACTGAAGCTTTCTTT.

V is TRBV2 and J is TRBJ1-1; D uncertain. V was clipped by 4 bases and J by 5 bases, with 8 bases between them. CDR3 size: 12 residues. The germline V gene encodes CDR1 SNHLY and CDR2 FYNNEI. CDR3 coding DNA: TGTGCCAGCAGTGTGGGGTGGACTGAAGCTTTCTTT. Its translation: CASSVGWTEAFF.